A single sample gave rise to the 22 T cell receptor beta chains below, sequenced in a study of regulatory T cells in long-lasting Graves disease. Documented time point: persistent/refractory GD, antithyroid drugs over 5 years with positive TRAb. RNA isolated from PBMCs was used to make the TCR library. TCR beta libraries were built with iRepertoire HTBI primers and Arm-PCR of CDR3 regions. TCRdb itself ran the multiplex PCR reads through MiXCR, one entry per CDR3 protein. The table lists approximately 360,000 distinct CDR3 sequences, about 23% of them singletons. The input for sequencing was peripheral blood mononuclear cells (PBMCs), taken when the disease was refractory, from a patient treated with antithyroid drugs. Every receptor here comes from a woman in her 40s with Graves disease.

This clonotype was observed many times. The chain uses TRBV28 and TRBJ2-5; D may be TRBD1 or TRBD2 (5 bases each). Germline V gives CDR1 MDHEN, CDR2 SYDVKM. This CDR3 is 13 amino acids long. V was cut by 3 bases and J by 7 bases, with 12 bases left in between. CDR3 sequence reads: CASSLGVRGTQYF. The DNA for the CDR3 is TGTGCCAGCAGTTTGGGGGTACGAGGGACCCAGTACTTC.

The chain uses TRBV7-9 and TRBJ2-7; D is unresolved. The germline V and J ends were trimmed by 5 bases and 6 bases, with 17 bases remaining between them. The CDR3 covers 14 residues. Per the germline V gene, CDR1 is SEHNR and CDR2 is FQNEAQ (reference sequence). Written as DNA, the CDR3 is TGTGCCAGCAGCCCGCACACGGATTTCGGCGAGCAGTACTTC. This translates into CASSPHTDFGEQYF.

In the case of this clonotype: A far larger clone is a single base away, which makes a read error likely. This chain links TRBV28 with TRBJ1-1; 7 bases align to TRBD1. This CDR3 region has 12 residues. Germline V lookup: CDR1 MDHEN, CDR2 SYDVKM. CDR3 region: CACSQGDTEAFF. The CDR3 DNA reads TGTGCCTGCAGCCAGGGGGACACTGAAGCTTTCTTT.

The chain joins TRBV20-1 to TRBJ2-7, with TRBD1 matching 7 bases. Germline-derived CDR1 and CDR2 are DFQATT and SNEGSKA (reference sequence). Unmatched junction bases numbered 17, after V lost 0 bases and J lost 6 bases. This CDR3 spans 17 amino acids. The CDR3 DNA reads TGCAGTGCTAGAGATCTTAGGACGGACAGGCTTTTAGGCGAGCAGTACTTC. It specifies CSARDLRTDRLLGEQYF.

This clonotype was recorded a few times. The chain employs TRBV3-1 and TRBJ2-5; tentatively, D is TRBD2 (6 bases). CDR1 is LGHDT, CDR2 YNNKEL, per germline (reference sequence). V dropped 2 bases and J dropped 0 bases, with 13 bases sitting between them. The CDR3 sequence is 16 residues long. CDR3 bases: TGTGCCAGCAGCCAATTGGGCGGGACCTACCAAGAGACCCAGTACTTC. It translates to CASSQLGGTYQETQYF.

The chain recombines TRBV9 with TRBJ1-1; 7 positions agree with TRBD1. The length of the CDR3 is 14 residues. J gave up 3 bases and V 4 bases, and 6 bases lay outside the gene matches. CDR1 is SGDLS, CDR2 YYNGEE, per germline. CDR3 sequence (DNA): TGTGCCAGCAGCTCCGGGACAGACTACACTGAAGCTTTCTTT. Translating it yields CASSSGTDYTEAFF.

This clonotype was counted only a few times. The chain employs TRBV7-6 and TRBJ2-2; D possibly corresponds to TRBD1 (5 bases). The CDR3 has 15 residues. V lost 3 bases to trimming and J lost 2 bases, with 10 bases between them. Germline assignment: CDR1 SGHVS and CDR2 FNYEAQ. CDR3 region: CASSFWTPNTGELFF. The CDR3 DNA reads as TGTGCCAGCAGCTTTTGGACACCCAACACCGGGGAGCTGTTTTTT.

This chain links TRBV12-3 or TRBV12-4 with TRBJ1-1, with 7 bases aligning to TRBD1. V lost 7 bases to trimming and J lost 2 bases; unmatched junction nucleotides: 7. CDR3 size: 14 residues. CDR3 nucleotide sequence: TGTGCCAGCACCCTGACAGGGACTAACACTGAAGCTTTCTTT. It is translated as CASTLTGTNTEAFF.

The rearrangement uses TRBV9 and TRBJ1-5; D uncertain. From germline, CDR1 is SGDLS and CDR2 YYNGEE. This CDR3 has 16 residues. V gave up 0 bases and J gave up 0 bases, with 10 bases separating them. The DNA of the CDR3 is TGTGCCAGCAGCGTAGCTACGGAAAATAGCAATCAGCCCCAGCATTTT. It translates to CASSVATENSNQPQHF.

This clonotype appeared many times. The rearrangement uses TRBV28 and TRBJ2-7, with a possible D match to TRBD1 (6 bases). Between the trimmed V and J ends, which lost 4 bases and 4 bases, there was a span of 8 bases. CDR3 size: 12 residues. Germline lookup yields CDR1 MDHEN and CDR2 SYDVKM. The CDR3: CASSYRVYEQYF. CDR3 in DNA: TGTGCCAGCAGTTACAGGGTTTACGAGCAGTACTTC.

The chain links TRBV18 to TRBJ2-5, with TRBD1 matching 8 bases. The CDR3 is 15 residues long. V dropped 5 bases and J dropped 4; count of bases not matched to a gene: 9. CDR1 and CDR2 from the germline V gene are KGHSH and LQKENI. The CDR3 here is CASSTRLQGGETQYF. In DNA form, the CDR3 reads TGTGCCAGCTCAACACGCCTACAGGGGGGAGAGACCCAGTACTTC.

This clonotype showed up many times. This chain uses TRBV29-1 with TRBJ1-1, with D perhaps TRBD1 (5 bases). CDR3 length: 14 residues. The ends were cut back, 7 bases at V and 1 base at J, with 16 bases in the middle. Looked up from germline, CDR1 is SQVTM and CDR2 is ANQGSEA. The CDR3 coding sequence is TGCAGCGCCCGCGGGTCCAGGGCGAACACTGAAGCTTTCTTT. It is translated as CSARGSRANTEAFF.

This clonotype has more than one count but fewer than ten. The chain combines TRBV27 with TRBJ2-7; perhaps TRBD2 as D (5 bases). Between the trimmed V and J ends, which lost 5 bases and 4 bases, there was a span of 21 bases. The CDR3 is 16 amino acids. Germline V gene sequence: CDR1 MNHEY, CDR2 SMNVEV (reference sequence). Here the CDR3 reads CASSGPFTVGNYEQYF. For the CDR3, the DNA is TGTGCCAGCAGTGGACCGTTTACGGTCGGGAATTACGAGCAGTACTTC.

This clonotype was picked up a small number of times. The chain uses TRBV20-1 and TRBJ2-7; 11 nucleotides line up with TRBD2. The length of the CDR3 is 14 residues. The J segment lost 1 base and the V segment lost 7 bases, leaving 6 bases of the junction unmatched. Germline CDR1 is DFQATT and CDR2 is SNEGSKA (reference sequence). Here the CDR3 DNA reads TGCAGTGGCCGGGGACTAGCGGAGTCCTACGAGCAGTACTTC. Translating gives CSGRGLAESYEQYF.

The V and J genes are TRBV7-3 and TRBJ2-1; TRBD1 matches 10 bases. Germline-derived CDR1 and CDR2 are SGHTA and FQGTGA. Trimming removed 5 bases from V and 2 bases from J; junction bases left unmatched: 3. The CDR3 is made up of 15 amino acids. The CDR3 sequence: CASSPDRGTYNEQFF. In nucleotides, the CDR3 is TGTGCCAGCAGCCCGGACAGGGGGACCTACAATGAGCAGTTCTTC.

This clonotype was observed many times. The chain joins TRBV7-2 to TRBJ2-5, with TRBD2 matching 12 bases. Germline lookup yields CDR1 SGHTA and CDR2 FQGNSA. V was pared by 4 bases and J by 2 bases, with 5 bases of the junction left unmatched. The CDR3 has 16 residues. The CDR3 DNA reads as TGTGCCAGCAGCTCACCCGGACTAGCGGGGCAAGAGACCCAGTACTTC. This encodes CASSSPGLAGQETQYF.

This clonotype was counted ten times or more. CDR3 amino acids: CASSFDLAPGELFF. The CDR3 DNA is TGTGCCAGCAGTTTCGATCTGGCTCCCGGGGAGCTGTTTTTT. The genes are TRBV6-5 and TRBJ2-2; no clear D. The CDR3 covers 14 residues. Germline lookup yields CDR1 MNHEY and CDR2 SVGAGI. V lost 4 bases and J lost 6, with 12 bases in between.

This chain joins TRBV28 and TRBJ2-7, with D perhaps TRBD2 (7 bases). The V end lost 6 bases, the J end lost 5 bases, and 17 bases lay between the germline ends. Germline V gene data show CDR1 as MDHEN and CDR2 as SYDVKM. The CDR3 loop spans 14 amino acids. The CDR3 sequence: CASSLGGGPHEQYF. The CDR3 coding sequence is TGTGCCAGCAGCCTAGGGGGAGGGCCCCACGAGCAGTACTTC. The complete variable domain, with remaining parts taken from reference TRBV28 and TRBJ2-7, reads DVKVTQSSRYLVKRTGEKVFLECVQDMDHENMFWYRQDPGLGLRLIYFSYDVKMKEKGDIPEGYSVSREKKERFSLILESASTNQTSMYLCASSLGGGPHEQYFGPGTRLTVT.

This clonotype turned up a few times. The chain has TRBV20-1 and TRBJ2-7; TRBD2 matches 7 bases. V lost 0 bases, J lost 3 bases, and 8 bases stayed unmatched. The CDR3 is 15 residues long. The germline CDR1 and CDR2 sequences are DFQATT and SNEGSKA (reference sequence). The DNA for the CDR3 is TGCAGTGCTAGAGATCCCCGCGGGAGTATCTACGAGCAGTACTTC. Translated, it gives CSARDPRGSIYEQYF.

This clonotype was observed at least ten times. The chain joins TRBV20-1 to TRBJ2-2; D unclear. Per germline, CDR1 DFQATT and CDR2 SNEGSKA (reference sequence). The CDR3 runs 11 residues. Trimming cost V 5 bases and J 5 bases, with 6 bases left between them. CDR3 in amino acids: CSAPKTGELFF. The CDR3 nucleotides are TGCAGTGCTCCTAAGACCGGGGAGCTGTTTTTT.

This clonotype showed up many times. The genes are TRBV15 and TRBJ2-7, with 12 bases lining up with TRBD2. Germline V CDR1 and CDR2: LNHNV, YYDKDF (reference sequence). The CDR3 length is 15 residues. After removal of 0 bases from V and 4 bases from J, the junction contained 1 base not matched to a gene. The CDR3 here is CATSRDLAGGYEQYF. CDR3 nucleotide sequence: TGTGCCACCAGCAGAGATCTAGCGGGAGGGTACGAGCAGTACTTC.

The CDR3 reads CASSLGHDEQFF. As DNA, the CDR3 is TGTGCCAGCAGCTTGGGACACGATGAGCAGTTCTTC. The rearrangement joins TRBV7-9 to TRBJ2-1; D perhaps matches TRBD1 (6 bases). The germline V and J ends were trimmed by 3 bases and 8 bases, with 8 bases remaining between them. The CDR3 covers 12 residues. Germline V lookup: CDR1 SEHNR, CDR2 FQNEAQ (reference sequence).